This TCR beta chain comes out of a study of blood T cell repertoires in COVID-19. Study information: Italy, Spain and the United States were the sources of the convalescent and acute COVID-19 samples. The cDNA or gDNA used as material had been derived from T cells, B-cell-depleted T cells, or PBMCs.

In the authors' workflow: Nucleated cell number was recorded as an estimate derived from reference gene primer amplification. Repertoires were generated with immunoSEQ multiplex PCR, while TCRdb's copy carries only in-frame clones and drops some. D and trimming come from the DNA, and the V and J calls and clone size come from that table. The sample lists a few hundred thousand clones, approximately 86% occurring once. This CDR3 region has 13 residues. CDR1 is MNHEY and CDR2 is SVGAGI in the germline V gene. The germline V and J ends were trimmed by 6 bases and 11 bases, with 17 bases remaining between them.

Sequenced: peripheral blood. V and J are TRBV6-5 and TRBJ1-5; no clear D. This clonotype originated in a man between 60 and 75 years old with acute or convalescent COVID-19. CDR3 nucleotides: TGTGCCAGCAGCCACGCCTTAGAGAGGTCCCAGCATTTT. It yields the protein CASSHALERSQHF.